This T cell receptor beta chain was obtained from a study of shared clonotypes between healthy human individuals. Study-wide background: Three plates were used per donor for CD4 naive, three for CD4 memory, two for CD8 naive and one for CD8 memory. Whole-study findings and limits: Non-shared clonotypes were found to have lower generation probabilities than the clonotypes that were shared by all four of the sorted-subset donors. Though the depth was large, rarefaction showed that sorted-subset sequencing was incomplete.

Sorted-subset replicate PCR reactions were performed with about 200 ng DNA, corresponding to 30,000 or so T cell genomes. Only in-frame clones appear in the TCRdb table, and some are missing; sequencing was by immunoSEQ multiplex PCR. The sample yields about 710,000 clones, roughly two thirds seen once. As for this clone: Its antigen is unknown.

This CDR3 has 13 amino acids. The V end lost 3 bases, the J end lost 2 bases, and 6 bases lay between the germline ends. CDR1 is MDHEN, CDR2 SYDVKM, per germline. This clonotype was obtained from a young woman in good health. The V and J genes are TRBV28 and TRBJ2-3; D is unclear. Sequenced sample: memory CD4+ T cells sorted from blood. Subset meaning: CD45RA-negative fraction. The CDR3 sequence is CASSFGHTDTQYF. CDR3 nucleotide sequence: TGTGCCAGCAGTTTCGGCCACACAGATACGCAGTATTTT. The full variable domain, completed using reference TRBV28 and TRBJ2-3, is DVKVTQSSRYLVKRTGEKVFLECVQDMDHENMFWYRQDPGLGLRLIYFSYDVKMKEKGDIPEGYSVSREKKERFSLILESASTNQTSMYLCASSFGHTDTQYFGPGTRLTVL.